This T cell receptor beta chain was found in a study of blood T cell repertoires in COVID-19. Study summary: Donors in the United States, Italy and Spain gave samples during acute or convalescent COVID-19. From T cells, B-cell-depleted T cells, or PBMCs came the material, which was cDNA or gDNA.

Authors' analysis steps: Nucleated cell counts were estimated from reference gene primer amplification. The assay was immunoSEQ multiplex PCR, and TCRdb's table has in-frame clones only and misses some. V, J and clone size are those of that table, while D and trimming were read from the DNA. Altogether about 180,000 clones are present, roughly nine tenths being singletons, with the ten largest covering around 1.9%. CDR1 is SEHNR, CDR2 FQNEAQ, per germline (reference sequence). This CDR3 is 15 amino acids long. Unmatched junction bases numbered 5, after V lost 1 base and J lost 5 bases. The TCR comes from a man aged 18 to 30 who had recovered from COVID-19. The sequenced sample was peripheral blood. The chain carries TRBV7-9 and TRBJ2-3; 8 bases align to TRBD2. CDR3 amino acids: CASSLGGLVGDTQYF. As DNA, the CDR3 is TGTGCCAGCAGCTTAGGGGGACTAGTTGGAGATACGCAGTATTTT.